Shown below are 14 T cell receptor beta chains from a single sample sequenced in a study of T-cell reconstitution after alpha-beta-depleted transplantation in children. Using unique molecular identifiers, the investigators prepared the TCRbeta library. TCRdb itself ran the PCR reads through MiXCR, one entry per CDR3 protein. The data hold around 93,000 distinct CDR3 sequences, with about 8% observed a single time. The sequencing used PBMCs from the stem cell graft donor, collected from the stem cell graft. The receptors originated from a human donor who donated a stem cell graft to a child with congenital amegakaryocytic thrombocytopenia.

This clonotype was picked up many times. This rearrangement joins TRBV20-1 to TRBJ1-2; D gene ambiguous. Germline-derived CDR1 and CDR2 are DFQATT and SNEGSKA (reference sequence). The CDR3 contains 11 residues. V was cut by 6 bases and J by 6 bases, with 11 bases left in between. This CDR3 is CSARRGDGYTF. CDR3 sequence (DNA): TGCAGTGCCAGACGCGGGGATGGCTACACCTTC.

Many counts were recorded for this clonotype. The rearrangement joins TRBV9 to TRBJ2-1; 9 nucleotides match TRBD2. J gave up 6 bases and V 4 bases, and 14 bases lay outside the gene matches. The germline gives CDR1 SGDLS, CDR2 YYNGEE. The CDR3 extends over 17 amino acids. CDR3 sequence: CASSPNPGRGGLNEQFF. The CDR3 coding sequence is TGTGCCAGCAGCCCTAACCCCGGGCGGGGGGGCCTCAATGAGCAGTTCTTC.

Ten or more counts support this clonotype. The V gene is TRBV20-1, the J gene TRBJ1-5; no firm D call. The length of the CDR3 is 14 residues. Germline values: CDR1 DFQATT, CDR2 SNEGSKA (reference sequence). Trimming removed 5 bases at V and 0 bases at J, with 11 bases between. The CDR3 coding sequence is TGCAGTGCTGGTATGGGGTATAGCAATCAGCCCCAGCATTTT. Protein: CSAGMGYSNQPQHF.

This clonotype was picked up many times. V usage is TRBV20-1 and J usage is TRBJ2-3, with 13 bases fitting TRBD2. The CDR3 extends over 14 amino acids. Germline lookup yields CDR1 DFQATT and CDR2 SNEGSKA (reference sequence). Trimming removed 7 bases from V and 2 bases from J; junction bases left unmatched: 3. The CDR3 sequence: CSVGTSGNTDTQYF. The CDR3 region has the DNA TGCAGTGTTGGGACTAGCGGGAACACAGATACGCAGTATTTT.

As to this clonotype: A much bigger clone sits one base away, suggesting this may be a read error. The chain employs TRBV12-3 or TRBV12-4 and TRBJ2-7; possible D gene TRBD2, 6 bases. The CDR3 is 16 amino acids. The CDR3 is CASSDPGLTNTYDQYF. In nucleotides, the CDR3 is TGTGCCAGCAGCGACCCGGGACTGACCAACACCTACGACCAGTACTTC.

This clonotype was found many times. The V gene is TRBV7-9, the J gene TRBJ2-1; D assignment may be TRBD1 or TRBD2 (5 bases each). This CDR3 region has 16 residues. Trimming shortened V by 6 bases and J by 2 bases, and 17 bases separated the two germline ends. From germline, CDR1 is SEHNR and CDR2 FQNEAQ (reference sequence). The CDR3 region is CASRLGIGDPYNEQFF. Written as DNA, the CDR3 is TGTGCCAGCAGACTTGGGATTGGGGACCCCTACAATGAGCAGTTCTTC.

This chain joins TRBV2 and TRBJ1-2; D is ambiguous. Deletions cut 7 bases from V and 3 bases from J, with 12 bases between. CDR1 is SNHLY, CDR2 FYNNEI, per germline. This CDR3 has 13 residues. CDR3 bases: TGTGCCAGCAACGGGGTTAATGACTATGGCTACACCTTC. Protein sequence: CASNGVNDYGYTF.

There are a few counts of this clonotype. The rearrangement uses TRBV3-1 and TRBJ2-1, with D uncertain. V shed 3 bases and J shed 2 bases, with 11 bases lying between them. Germline V gene data show CDR1 as LGHDT and CDR2 as YNNKEL (reference sequence). This CDR3 has 15 amino acids. The CDR3 sequence is CASSQAGLAYNEQFF. The CDR3 DNA is TGTGCCAGCAGCCAGGCCGGTCTGGCCTACAATGAGCAGTTCTTC.

The chain carries TRBV6-1 and TRBJ1-1, with D perhaps TRBD1 (5 bases). V shed 6 bases and J shed 1 base, with 15 bases lying between them. The CDR3 extends over 15 amino acids. CDR1 and CDR2 (germline): MNHNS, SASEGT. CDR3 residues: CASRRTGTGNTEAFF. The CDR3, as DNA: TGTGCCAGCAGGCGAACCGGGACGGGGAACACTGAAGCTTTCTTT.

This clonotype was recorded at least ten times. The chain couples TRBV11-2 to TRBJ1-4, with D possibly TRBD1 on 5 matching bases. V shed 4 bases and J shed 5 bases, with 14 bases lying between them. The CDR3 length is 15 residues. Germline V gene data show CDR1 as SGHAT and CDR2 as FQNNGV. CDR3 region: CASSYHGTANEKLFF. The CDR3 region has the DNA TGTGCCAGCAGCTACCACGGGACGGCAAATGAAAAACTGTTTTTT.

Details on this clonotype: A clone one base away is much larger, so this may be a read error. The chain carries TRBV4-3 and TRBJ2-7; D call uncertain. Trimming pared 3 bases from V and 2 bases from J, leaving 14 bases between. The CDR3 length is 15 residues. Germline V gene data show CDR1 as LGHNA and CDR2 as YSLEER. The CDR3 DNA is TGCGCCAGCAGCCATGCTCATTCAGGCCCCTACGAGCAGTACTTC. It yields the protein CASSHAHSGPYEQYF.

At least ten counts were recorded for this clonotype. The V gene is TRBV5-1, the J gene TRBJ2-3, with TRBD2 as a possible D gene (6 bases). The CDR3 has 16 amino acids. V dropped 0 bases and J dropped 6 bases, with 17 bases sitting between them. CDR1 is SGHRS and CDR2 is YFSETQ in the germline V gene. CDR3 bases: TGCGCCAGCAGCTTGGGCTCGGGGACTGTAGTGGATACGCAGTATTTT. Encoded protein: CASSLGSGTVVDTQYF.

This clonotype has a count of ten or more. The rearrangement joins TRBV7-2 to TRBJ1-3; tentative D call: TRBD1 (6 bases). Germline V gene sequence: CDR1 SGHTA, CDR2 FQGNSA. V shed 4 bases and J shed 4 bases, with 8 bases lying between them. The CDR3 has 13 residues. CDR3 amino acids: CASSSGAGNTIYF. The DNA of the CDR3 is TGTGCCAGCAGCTCAGGGGCCGGAAACACCATATATTTT.

This clonotype was seen repeatedly, ten times or more. V and J are TRBV7-8 and TRBJ2-7; 10 nucleotides match TRBD2. The CDR3 is 15 amino acids. The V segment lost 1 base and the J segment 4 bases; nucleotides outside the gene matches: 4. From germline, CDR1 is SGHVS and CDR2 FQNEAQ. The CDR3 spells CASSLDSSGSYEQYF. DNA for the CDR3: TGTGCCAGCAGCTTAGACTCTAGCGGGAGTTACGAGCAGTACTTC.